The 30 T cell receptor beta chains reported below all come from one sample, sequenced in a study of blood T cells in healthy people across ages (dated by TCRdb to between 2015 and 2017). Libraries were constructed by 5' RACE. The second PCR ran for about 6 to 11 cycles and used a J-beta primer mix along with a sample-barcoded 5' primer. TCRdb ran its own pipeline on the public reads, namely fastp trimming at Q25 and MiXCR clone calling, and kept in-frame beta chains. CDR3 protein sequences are deduplicated, and each keeps its most common genes and DNA. Here the sample has over 1,500,000 distinct CDR3 sequences; 39% occur a single time. The ten biggest clones cover roughly 23% of the sample. The sequencing sample was made of blood. These receptor sequences come from a human donor in good health.

This chain links TRBV29-1 with TRBJ2-7; D gene ambiguous. From germline, CDR1 is SQVTM and CDR2 ANQGSEA. V lost 5 bases to trimming and J lost 1 base, with 12 bases between them. The CDR3 consists of 13 residues. In DNA form, the CDR3 reads TGCAGCGTTCGACATATACTATCCTACGAGCAGTACTTC. As protein: CSVRHILSYEQYF.

This sequence joins TRBV6-5 and TRBJ1-3; D is undetermined. There are 15 residues in the CDR3. Germline V gene lookup returns CDR1 MNHEY and CDR2 SVGAGI. The V gene lost 6 bases and the J gene lost 2 bases, with 14 bases spanning the gap. CDR3 DNA sequence: TGTGCCAGCAGCCGGGCCAATGGGGCTGGAAACACCATATATTTT. Translation gives CASSRANGAGNTIYF.

Notes on this clonotype: This may arise from a read error, as a much more abundant clone is one base away. This chain joins TRBV6-1 and TRBJ2-4; TRBD2 agrees at 7 bases. The V and J ends lost 8 bases and 7 bases, in that order; junction bases with no gene match: 8. The germline V gene has CDR1 MNHNS and CDR2 SASEGT. The CDR3 contains 13 residues. The CDR3 protein is CASVGAGFNIQYF. CDR3 DNA: TGTGCCAGCGTGGGAGCGGGGTTCAACATTCAGTACTTC.

J is TRBJ1-5 and V is TRBV7-2; D perhaps matches TRBD1 (5 bases). The V end was cut by 2 bases, the J end by 6 bases, with 14 bases between. This CDR3 is built from 15 residues. CDR1 SGHTA and CDR2 FQGNSA come from the germline V gene. The CDR3 DNA is TGTGCCAGCAGCTTAACCGGGGGACCGTTTCAGCCCCAGCATTTT. Translation gives CASSLTGGPFQPQHF.

The chain carries TRBV20-1 and TRBJ2-1; 13 bases match TRBD2. The V gene's germline CDR1 is DFQATT and CDR2 SNEGSKA (reference sequence). This CDR3 is built from 20 residues. V was clipped by 6 bases and J by 0 bases; unmatched bases: 17. The CDR3, as DNA: TGCAGTGCCATACCGGGACTAGCGGGGCATACTTCTAGCTCCTACAATGAGCAGTTCTTC. It encodes CSAIPGLAGHTSSSYNEQFF.

The chain employs TRBV7-2 and TRBJ1-5; D not certain. This CDR3 contains 15 residues. Germline CDR1 is SGHTA and CDR2 is FQGNSA. Trimming left V 4 bases short and J 3 bases short, with 13 bases between. CDR3 sequence reads: CASSSRTQPNQPQHF. In nucleotides, the CDR3 is TGTGCCAGCAGCTCTAGAACGCAGCCCAATCAGCCCCAGCATTTT. Complete variable domain (other parts from reference TRBV7-2 and TRBJ1-5): GAGVSQSPSNKVTEKGKDVELRCDPISGHTALYWYRQSLGQGLEFLIYFQGNSAPDKSGLPSDRFSAERTGGSVSTLTIQRTQQEDSAVYLCASSSRTQPNQPQHFGDGTRLSIL.

This sequence joins TRBV19 and TRBJ2-4; 9 bases align to TRBD2. CDR1 and CDR2 from the germline V gene are LNHDA and SQIVND (reference sequence). Trimming cost V 5 bases and J 2 bases; bases outside gene matches: 7. This CDR3 contains 16 residues. The CDR3 DNA follows: TGTGCCAGTAGTCACCTAGCGGGGATCTCCAAAAACATTCAGTACTTC. This codes for CASSHLAGISKNIQYF.

This clonotype was picked up a small number of times. The rearrangement links TRBV5-1 to TRBJ2-5; a possible D gene is TRBD2 (5 bases). This CDR3 comprises 11 residues. CDR1 and CDR2 (germline): SGHRS, YFSETQ. V lost 0 bases to trimming and J lost 9 bases, with 6 bases between them. CDR3 residues: CASSLEEAQYF. CDR3 bases: TGCGCCAGCAGCTTGGAGGAGGCCCAGTACTTC.

The V and J genes are TRBV10-3 and TRBJ2-4; a possible D gene is TRBD2 (5 bases). The DNA matches TRBJ2-7 better at its end, which makes the J call doubtful. This CDR3 is 15 amino acids long. Germline loops: CDR1 ENHRY, CDR2 SYGVKD. CDR3 region: CAISDLDSEGYEQYF. As DNA, the CDR3 is TGTGCCATCAGTGATTTGGACTCAGAAGGCTACGAGCAGTACTTC.

This clonotype was counted a single time. J is TRBJ2-1 and V is TRBV3-1, with 9 bases aligning to TRBD2. The CDR3 length is 17 residues. Germline assignment: CDR1 LGHDT and CDR2 YNNKEL (reference sequence). Trimming at V came to 0 bases and at J to 9 bases, leaving 12 bases not matched to a gene. Written as DNA, the CDR3 is TGTGCCAGCAGCCAAGATGGGTGGCGGGGGGGCCAGATTGAGCAGTTCTTC. Translation: CASSQDGWRGGQIEQFF.

The V call is TRBV7-9, the J call TRBJ1-2; possibly TRBD1 for D (5 bases). Germline V lookup: CDR1 SEHNR, CDR2 FQNEAQ (reference sequence). The CDR3 is made up of 15 amino acids. V was clipped by 8 bases and J by 2 bases, with 18 bases between them. In DNA form, the CDR3 reads TGTGCCAGCCCGAAGGGGCCAGGATTAAACTATGGCTACACCTTC. Its protein product is CASPKGPGLNYGYTF.

This clonotype has only a few counts. This chain links TRBV5-5 with TRBJ2-5, with TRBD2 matching 8 bases. Germline V gene sequence: CDR1 SGHKS, CDR2 YYEKEE (reference sequence). This CDR3 comprises 15 residues. V shed 4 bases, J shed 5 bases, and the junction held 10 bases outside the gene matches. The chain's CDR3 is CASSPGGDDAETQYF. In DNA form, the CDR3 reads TGTGCCAGCAGCCCGGGAGGGGATGATGCTGAGACCCAGTACTTC.

V gene TRBV12-3 or TRBV12-4 combines with J gene TRBJ1-3, with D hard to call. This CDR3 region has 12 residues. V lost 7 bases and J 6 bases, leaving 10 bases between the germline ends. The CDR3 loop reads CASNDLENTIYF. Here the CDR3 DNA reads TGTGCCAGCAATGACCTCGAAAACACCATATATTTT.

Comments on this clonotype: The final CDR3 position lacks the conserved phenylalanine or tryptophan, pointing to a likely read error. J is TRBJ2-1 and V is TRBV20-1; 13 bases agree with TRBD2. V shed 4 bases and J 0 bases; nucleotides not matched to a gene: 12. The CDR3 is 19 residues long. Per germline, CDR1 DFQATT and CDR2 SNEGSKA (reference sequence). CDR3 DNA sequence: TGCAGTGCTACCTTGACTAGCGGGAGGCCTAATTTCTCCTACAATGAGCAGTTCTTA. This gives the protein CSATLTSGRPNFSYNEQFL.

V is TRBV6-1 and J is TRBJ2-2; D is uncertain. Trimming shortened V by 4 bases and J by 1 base, and 10 bases separated the two germline ends. The CDR3 is 15 residues long. Per germline, CDR1 MNHNS and CDR2 SASEGT. CDR3 protein: CASSAHRQNTGELFF. The CDR3 DNA reads TGTGCCAGCAGTGCCCATCGACAGAACACCGGGGAGCTGTTTTTT.

This clonotype occurred a few times. The chain links TRBV7-9 to TRBJ2-1; possibly TRBD2 for D (6 bases). CDR3 length: 12 amino acids. Per germline, CDR1 SEHNR and CDR2 FQNEAQ (reference sequence). V gave up 1 base and J gave up 12 bases, with 10 bases separating them. In DNA, the CDR3 is TGTGCCAGCAGCTTAGGCGGGAAGGGGCAGTTCTTC. Translating gives CASSLGGKGQFF. Complete variable domain (other parts from reference TRBV7-9 and TRBJ2-1): DTGVSQNPRHKITKRGQNVTFRCDPISEHNRLYWYRQTLGQGPEFLTYFQNEAQLEKSRLLSDRFSAERPKGSFSTLEIQRTEQGDSAMYLCASSLGGKGQFFGPGTRLTVL.

The CDR3 spells CASMRLEADTQYF. CDR3 sequence (DNA): TGCGCCAGCATGAGGCTAGAGGCAGATACGCAGTATTTT. The chain couples TRBV5-1 to TRBJ2-3, with unresolved D. This CDR3 comprises 13 residues. Trimming stripped 6 bases from V and 4 bases from J, with 12 bases between. The germline gives CDR1 SGHRS, CDR2 YFSETQ.

J is TRBJ2-1 and V is TRBV28, with 15 positions matching TRBD2. From germline, CDR1 is MDHEN and CDR2 SYDVKM. CDR3 length equals 18 residues. The ends lost 7 bases at V and 7 bases at J; junction bases unmatched: 14. The CDR3 DNA reads TGTGCCAGCACATTACTCGGACTAGCGGGGGGGACAGGAAATGAGCAGTTCTTC. Translated, it gives CASTLLGLAGGTGNEQFF.

In DNA, the CDR3 is TGTGCCAGCACTTCAAAGGCCTCTAGCACAGATACGCAGTATTTT. It specifies CASTSKASSTDTQYF. The chain couples TRBV12-3 or TRBV12-4 to TRBJ2-3; the D is unclear. There are 15 residues in the CDR3. With 7 bases removed from V and 0 bases from J, the gap between germline ends came to 14 bases.

This clonotype has only a few counts. This chain uses TRBV5-1 with TRBJ2-7, with D perhaps TRBD1 (5 bases). In germline, CDR1 is SGHRS, CDR2 YFSETQ. The CDR3 is made up of 14 amino acids. V was pared by 2 bases and J by 6 bases, with 15 bases between. CDR3 sequence: CASSFSLQGGEQYF. The CDR3 DNA reads as TGCGCCAGCAGCTTCTCTTTGCAGGGCGGCGAGCAGTACTTC.

The gene calls are TRBV20-1 and TRBJ2-2; no reliable D call. Germline V gene data show CDR1 as DFQATT and CDR2 as SNEGSKA (reference sequence). The CDR3 spans 13 residues. Trimming pared 6 bases from V and 8 bases from J, leaving 16 bases between. CDR3 amino acids: CSAHRLNMGELFF. The CDR3 DNA reads as TGCAGTGCCCACAGACTGAACATGGGGGAGCTGTTTTTT.

The gene calls are TRBV15 and TRBJ1-1; no definite D call. Trimming removed 5 bases from V and 0 bases from J, with 13 bases in between. This CDR3 comprises 15 residues. The germline CDR1 and CDR2 sequences are LNHNV and YYDKDF (reference sequence). As DNA, the CDR3 is TGTGCCACCAGCGTGGAAGGGAGTCTGAACACTGAAGCTTTCTTT. Translating gives CATSVEGSLNTEAFF.

The chain combines TRBV29-1 with TRBJ2-7; unclear D gene. CDR3 length equals 13 residues. Germline CDR1 is SQVTM and CDR2 is ANQGSEA. V was clipped by 2 bases and J by 6 bases, with 14 bases between them. CDR3 protein: CSVEKGKRLEQYF. In DNA, the CDR3 is TGCAGCGTTGAAAAGGGAAAAAGGCTCGAGCAGTACTTC.

The rearrangement uses TRBV28 and TRBJ2-1; 7 positions agree with TRBD1. CDR1 and CDR2 (germline): MDHEN, SYDVKM. This CDR3 is 16 amino acids long. J was trimmed by 4 bases and V by 6 bases; bases with no gene match: 12. CDR3 nucleotides: TGTGCCAGCAGCCCTGACAGGGAACCTGTTTACAATGAGCAGTTCTTC. Protein product: CASSPDREPVYNEQFF. The complete variable domain, with remaining parts taken from reference TRBV28 and TRBJ2-1, reads DVKVTQSSRYLVKRTGEKVFLECVQDMDHENMFWYRQDPGLGLRLIYFSYDVKMKEKGDIPEGYSVSREKKERFSLILESASTNQTSMYLCASSPDREPVYNEQFFGPGTRLTVL.

This clonotype was seen a handful of times. The chain has TRBV6-5 and TRBJ1-1; D unresolved. The CDR3 sequence is 13 residues long. Per germline, CDR1 MNHEY and CDR2 SVGAGI. V was cut by 8 bases and J by 10 bases, with 20 bases left in between. CDR3 amino acids: CASSLGEGPGAFF. The CDR3 DNA reads TGTGCCAGCTCCCTGGGCGAGGGCCCAGGAGCTTTCTTT.

The chain combines TRBV6-5 with TRBJ1-2; no definite D call. Per germline, CDR1 MNHEY and CDR2 SVGAGI. CDR3 length: 15 residues. The V end lost 6 bases, the J end lost 4 bases, and 18 bases lay between the germline ends. CDR3 loop: CASSPYTGPGYGYTF. The CDR3, as DNA: TGTGCCAGCAGCCCCTATACCGGCCCCGGCTATGGCTACACCTTC.

The V gene is TRBV6-4, the J gene TRBJ1-5; 9 positions match TRBD1. This CDR3 has 18 amino acids. Germline lookup yields CDR1 MRHNA and CDR2 SNTAGT. Unmatched junction bases numbered 8, after V lost 2 bases and J lost 0 bases. The CDR3 reads CASSDVDRGKHSNQPQHF. CDR3 nucleotides: TGTGCCAGCAGTGACGTGGACAGGGGAAAACATAGCAATCAGCCCCAGCATTTT.

The chain couples TRBV9 to TRBJ1-1; a weak D match, TRBD1 (6 bases). CDR1 is SGDLS, CDR2 YYNGEE, per germline. V lost 4 bases, J lost 3 bases, and 22 bases lay in between. CDR3 length: 17 amino acids. This CDR3 is CASSLRGDLRVDTEAFF. CDR3 bases: TGTGCCAGCAGCCTCAGGGGCGACTTAAGGGTAGACACTGAAGCTTTCTTT.

This clonotype was seen once. The chain combines TRBV5-1 with TRBJ2-7; D remains ambiguous. CDR1 is SGHRS, CDR2 YFSETQ, per germline. Trimming stripped 5 bases from V and 3 bases from J, with 12 bases between. The CDR3 is made up of 13 amino acids. CDR3 nucleotides: TGCGCCAGCAGTTCGGTCCCGAACTACGAGCAGTACTTC. It encodes CASSSVPNYEQYF.

The chain joins TRBV29-1 to TRBJ2-5; the match to TRBD2 covers 9 bases. The CDR3 extends over 15 amino acids. Per the germline V gene, CDR1 is SQVTM and CDR2 is ANQGSEA. With V trimmed by 7 bases and J by 4 bases, 13 bases remained unmatched. The chain's CDR3 is CSGGGAGGSGETQYF. Written as DNA, the CDR3 is TGCAGCGGGGGCGGAGCGGGAGGAAGTGGAGAGACCCAGTACTTC.